What follows are 9 T cell receptor beta chains derived from one specimen sequenced in a study of tumor-infiltrating lymphocytes in primary liver carcinoma. Alongside blood RNA obtained from unsorted whole blood, germline DNA was also extracted. From 500 to 600 ng of total RNA, TCR beta-specific cDNA was reverse-transcribed using a constant-region primer. Library construction for TCR beta comprised three nested multiplex PCR rounds performed with slightly modified ARM-PCR. For roughly 11 cycles apiece, the opening two PCR rounds ran with TRBV1-TRBV30 forward primers and a C-beta reverse primer. TCRdb re-analysed the multiplex PCR reads in MiXCR, keeping a single row per CDR3 protein. The data show about 210,000 distinct CDR3 sequences, with less than 70% seen just once and 7% to 8.5% held by the top ten. Material for sequencing was peripheral blood. These TCRs come from a woman in her fifties or sixties with primary liver carcinoma and hepatitis B virus infection.

Concerning this clonotype itself: Relative to the germline gene, one junction end is altered; a read error may explain this. The rearrangement uses TRBV7-9 and TRBJ2-1; perhaps TRBD2 as D (5 bases). CDR3 length equals 14 residues. Germline V gene lookup returns CDR1 SEHNR and CDR2 FQNEAQ (reference sequence). The DNA for the CDR3 is TGTACCAGCAGCTCCGGGAACTATGACAATGGGCAGTTCTTC. This encodes CTSSSGNYDNGQFF.

Details on this clonotype: This may be a read error, as it is one base from a much larger clone. J is TRBJ1-5 and V is TRBV12-3 or TRBV12-4; the D is unclear. The germline V and J ends were trimmed by 7 bases and 3 bases, with 16 bases remaining between them. The CDR3 has 15 residues. CDR3 DNA: TGTGCCAGCACCTTGAGCGGCCGGGACAATCAGCCCCAGCATTTT. Translated, it gives CASTLSGRDNQPQHF.

The chain has TRBV11-2 and TRBJ2-7; D assignment may be TRBD1 or TRBD2 (6 bases each). Germline lookup yields CDR1 SGHAT and CDR2 FQNNGV. The CDR3 consists of 14 residues. CDR3 region: CASGRTGNSYEQYF. The DNA for the CDR3 is TGTGCTAGCGGCAGAACAGGGAATAGCTACGAGCAGTACTTC.

The chain has TRBV28 and TRBJ2-5; D possibly corresponds to TRBD1 (5 bases). V lost 5 bases, J lost 4 bases, and 23 bases lay in between. Germline CDR1 and CDR2: MDHEN and SYDVKM. The length of the CDR3 is 17 residues. The CDR3, as DNA: TGTGCCAGCAGTGTCAGGACATCACGGTTATGGGGAGAGACCCAGTACTTC. Its translation: CASSVRTSRLWGETQYF. The full variable domain, completed using reference TRBV28 and TRBJ2-5, is DVKVTQSSRYLVKRTGEKVFLECVQDMDHENMFWYRQDPGLGLRLIYFSYDVKMKEKGDIPEGYSVSREKKERFSLILESASTNQTSMYLCASSVRTSRLWGETQYFGPGTRLLVL.

In its sample, this clonotype was seen a few times. The V gene is TRBV13, the J gene TRBJ2-5; tentative D call: TRBD2 (7 bases). The CDR3 loop spans 17 amino acids. Germline-derived CDR1 and CDR2 are PRHDT and FYEKMQ (reference sequence). The V and J ends lost 2 bases and 6 bases respectively, with 22 bases between them. The CDR3 nucleotides are TGTGCCAGCAGCTTAAACGTCGACGAGGGGGGGGATAAGACCCAGTACTTC. Protein sequence: CASSLNVDEGGDKTQYF.

About this clonotype itself: The missing conserved phenylalanine or tryptophan at the end of this CDR3 makes a read error likely. The gene calls are TRBV29-1 and TRBJ2-1, with unresolved D. The V end was cut by 2 bases, the J end by 2 bases, with 7 bases between. Germline CDR1 is SQVTM and CDR2 is ANQGSEA. This CDR3 spans 13 amino acids. The CDR3 DNA follows: TGCAGCGTTGAACTCCAGGCCTACAATGAGCAGTTCTTA. Amino acid sequence: CSVELQAYNEQFL.

About this clonotype: The junction departs from germline at one end; a sequencing error may be responsible. This chain uses TRBV11-3 with TRBJ2-7, with a possible D match to TRBD2 (5 bases). The CDR3 has 15 amino acids. Germline values: CDR1 SGHNT, CDR2 YENEEA. CDR3 protein: CVSSLSGALSNEQYF. The CDR3 region has the DNA TGTGTCAGCAGCTTGAGCGGAGCCCTAAGCAACGAGCAGTACTTC.

This clonotype appeared once. V and J are TRBV12-3 or TRBV12-4 and TRBJ2-1; the D gene is possibly TRBD2 (7 bases). V was trimmed by 7 bases and J by 8 bases, leaving 21 bases between them. This CDR3 has 15 residues. The CDR3 region is CASTYRTRGFDEQFF. DNA of the CDR3: TGTGCCAGCACTTACCGGACTAGGGGGTTCGATGAGCAGTTCTTC.

The gene calls are TRBV11-1 and TRBJ2-1; 8 nucleotides line up with TRBD2. This CDR3 comprises 15 residues. Germline CDR1 and CDR2: SGHAT and FQDESV (reference sequence). With 4 bases clipped from V and 9 bases from J, the junction kept 11 bases outside the gene matches. The chain's CDR3 is CASSSLPGGPSEQFF. DNA for the CDR3: TGTGCCAGCAGCTCACTACCGGGAGGGCCAAGTGAGCAGTTCTTC.